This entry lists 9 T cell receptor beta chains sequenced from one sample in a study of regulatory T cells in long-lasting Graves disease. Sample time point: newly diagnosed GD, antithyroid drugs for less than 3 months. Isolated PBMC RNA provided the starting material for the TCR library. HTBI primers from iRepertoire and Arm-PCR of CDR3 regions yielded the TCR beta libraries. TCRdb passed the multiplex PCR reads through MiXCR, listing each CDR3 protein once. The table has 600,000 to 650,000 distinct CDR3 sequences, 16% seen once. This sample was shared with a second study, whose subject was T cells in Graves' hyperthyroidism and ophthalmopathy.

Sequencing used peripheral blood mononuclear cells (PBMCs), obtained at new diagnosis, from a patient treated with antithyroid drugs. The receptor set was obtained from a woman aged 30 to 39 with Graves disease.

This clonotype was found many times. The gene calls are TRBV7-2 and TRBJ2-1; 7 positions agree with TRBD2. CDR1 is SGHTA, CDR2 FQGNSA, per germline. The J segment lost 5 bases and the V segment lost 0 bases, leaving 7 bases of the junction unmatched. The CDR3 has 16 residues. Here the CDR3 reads CASSLAPAGTNNEQFF. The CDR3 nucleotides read TGTGCCAGCAGCTTAGCGCCAGCGGGGACCAACAATGAGCAGTTCTTC.

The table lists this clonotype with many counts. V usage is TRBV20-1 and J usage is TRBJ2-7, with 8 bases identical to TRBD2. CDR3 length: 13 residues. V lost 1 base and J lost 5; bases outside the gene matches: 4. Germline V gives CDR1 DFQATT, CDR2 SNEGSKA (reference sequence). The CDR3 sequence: CSARVRLANEQYF. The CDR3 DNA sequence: TGCAGTGCTAGAGTCCGACTAGCGAACGAGCAGTACTTC.

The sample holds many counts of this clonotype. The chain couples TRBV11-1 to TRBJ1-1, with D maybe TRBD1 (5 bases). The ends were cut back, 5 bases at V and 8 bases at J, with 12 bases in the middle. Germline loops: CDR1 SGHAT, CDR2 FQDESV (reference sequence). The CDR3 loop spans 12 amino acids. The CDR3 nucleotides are TGTGCCAGCAGCCTCCCACGGGGGGAAGCTTTCTTT. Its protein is CASSLPRGEAFF.

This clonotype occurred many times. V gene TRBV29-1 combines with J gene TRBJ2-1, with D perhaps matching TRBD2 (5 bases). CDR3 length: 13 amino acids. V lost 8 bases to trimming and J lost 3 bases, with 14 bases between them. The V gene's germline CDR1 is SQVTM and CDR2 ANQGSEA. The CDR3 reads CSMAAGLYNEQFF. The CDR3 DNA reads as TGCAGCATGGCGGCGGGTCTCTACAATGAGCAGTTCTTC.

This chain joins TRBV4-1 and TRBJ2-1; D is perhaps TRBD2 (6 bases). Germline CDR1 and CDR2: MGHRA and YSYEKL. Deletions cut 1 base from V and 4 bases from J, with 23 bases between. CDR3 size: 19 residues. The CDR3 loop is CASSQVGPPFPGLYNEQFF. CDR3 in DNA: TGCGCCAGCAGCCAAGTGGGACCTCCTTTTCCGGGACTTTACAATGAGCAGTTCTTC.

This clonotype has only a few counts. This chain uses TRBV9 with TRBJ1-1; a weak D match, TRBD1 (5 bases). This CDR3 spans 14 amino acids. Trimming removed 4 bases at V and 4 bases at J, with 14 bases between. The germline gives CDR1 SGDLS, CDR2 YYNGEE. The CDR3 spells CASSPRPGTTEAFF. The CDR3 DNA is TGTGCCAGCAGCCCAAGGCCCGGGACCACTGAAGCTTTCTTT.

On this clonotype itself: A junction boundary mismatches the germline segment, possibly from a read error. The CDR3 nucleotides are TGTGCCATCAGTGAAGGCCATAATTCATCCCTCCACTTT. Translated: CAISEGHNSSLHF. The V and J genes are TRBV10-3 and TRBJ1-6; D is uncertain. CDR1 and CDR2 from the germline V gene are ENHRY and SYGVKD. This CDR3 is 13 amino acids long.

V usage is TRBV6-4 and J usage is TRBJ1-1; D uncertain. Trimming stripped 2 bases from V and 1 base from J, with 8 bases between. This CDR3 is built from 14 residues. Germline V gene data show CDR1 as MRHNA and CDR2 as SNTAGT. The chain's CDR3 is CASSDGQPNTEAFF. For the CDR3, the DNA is TGTGCCAGCAGTGACGGGCAGCCGAACACTGAAGCTTTCTTT.

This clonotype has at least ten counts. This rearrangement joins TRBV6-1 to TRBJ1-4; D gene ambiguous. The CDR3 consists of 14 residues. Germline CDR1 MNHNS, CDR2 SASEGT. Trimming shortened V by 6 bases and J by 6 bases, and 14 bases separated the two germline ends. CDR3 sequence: CASSYEPGDEKLFF. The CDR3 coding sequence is TGTGCCAGCAGCTATGAGCCTGGTGATGAAAAACTGTTTTTT.